The 12 T cell receptor beta chains below all came from one sample that was sequenced in a study of control samples from healthy donors and cancer patients. The table came from immunoSEQ multiplex PCR; TCRdb's copy has only in-frame clones and leaves some out. The repertoire has some 130,000 clones, 88% of them found once; the top ten carry 8.7%. Specimen: blood. Receptors were obtained from a woman aged 30 to 39 in good health.

This chain uses TRBV3-1 (or the pseudogene TRBV3-2) with TRBJ2-5; TRBD2 agrees at 12 bases. The CDR3 has 18 amino acids. V lost 3 bases, J lost 4 bases, and 12 bases stayed unmatched. Germline assignment: CDR1 LGHDT and CDR2 YNNKEL (reference sequence). The CDR3 region is CASSQRLAGVFARETQYF. As DNA, the CDR3 is TGTGCCAGCAGCCAGAGACTAGCGGGAGTCTTTGCACGAGAGACCCAGTACTTC.

The CDR3: CASSGTGSLGNYFSYEQYF. The CDR3 region has the DNA TGTGCCAGCAGCGGAACGGGGTCCCTAGGAAACTACTTCTCCTACGAGCAGTACTTC. The chain carries TRBV5-6 and TRBJ2-7, with D possibly TRBD2 on 5 matching bases. Trimming stripped 4 bases from V and 0 bases from J, with 26 bases between. This CDR3 contains 19 residues. Germline V gene data show CDR1 as SGHDT and CDR2 as YYEEEE.

The V call is TRBV6-5, the J call TRBJ1-1; D unclear. The germline CDR1 and CDR2 sequences are MNHEY and SVGAGI. V was cut by 7 bases and J by 0 bases, with 9 bases left in between. This CDR3 has 13 amino acids. The CDR3 nucleotides are TGTGCCAGCAAGAAGCTCATGAACACTGAAGCTTTCTTT. This sequence encodes CASKKLMNTEAFF.

The chain employs TRBV9 and TRBJ2-3; D gene uncertain. The germline CDR1 and CDR2 sequences are SGDLS and YYNGEE. V lost 0 bases and J lost 4, with 9 bases in between. This CDR3 contains 14 residues. CDR3 region: CASSVEGLSDTQYF. The CDR3 nucleotides are TGTGCCAGCAGCGTAGAGGGTCTATCAGATACGCAGTATTTT.

The CDR3 here is CASNPRRDLYNEQFF. The CDR3 coding sequence is TGTGCCAGTAACCCCAGACGAGACCTCTACAATGAGCAGTTCTTC. J is TRBJ2-1 and V is TRBV19; no reliable D call. Trimming cost V 7 bases and J 3 bases, with 16 bases left between them. From germline, CDR1 is LNHDA and CDR2 SQIVND (reference sequence). This CDR3 contains 15 residues. The full variable domain, completed using reference TRBV19 and TRBJ2-1, is DGGITQSPKYLFRKEGQNVTLSCEQNLNHDAMYWYRQDPGQGLRLIYYSQIVNDFQKGDIAEGYSVSREKKESFPLTVTSAQKNPTAFYLCASNPRRDLYNEQFFGPGTRLTVL.

The genes are TRBV6-5 and TRBJ2-4; D possibly corresponds to TRBD2 (5 bases). The CDR3 loop spans 15 amino acids. V lost 4 bases to trimming and J lost 0 bases, with 10 bases between them. Germline CDR1 reads MNHEY; CDR2 reads SVGAGI. As DNA, the CDR3 is TGTGCCAGCAGTTCACACGGACTAGCCAAAAACATTCAGTACTTC. As protein: CASSSHGLAKNIQYF.

The rearrangement joins TRBV7-8 to TRBJ2-7; 9 bases are a match to TRBD2. V gave up 5 bases and J gave up 11 bases; unmatched junction bases: 13. This CDR3 contains 14 residues. Germline CDR1 SGHVS, CDR2 FQNEAQ. DNA for the CDR3: TGTGCCAGCAGCCCCAGGACTAGCGCCCCCCTGGAGTACTTC. Translated, it gives CASSPRTSAPLEYF.

This CDR3 is CASSAVAGGRETQYF. For the CDR3, the DNA is TGTGCCAGCAGCGCGGTAGCGGGAGGTCGGGAGACCCAGTACTTC. V gene TRBV9 combines with J gene TRBJ2-5, with 10 bases lining up with TRBD2. This CDR3 is 15 amino acids long. Germline CDR1 SGDLS, CDR2 YYNGEE. Germline trimming cut 3 bases from V and 5 bases from J; bases unmatched to any gene: 7.

This chain uses TRBV9 with TRBJ1-3; D gene uncertain. Germline CDR1 and CDR2: SGDLS and YYNGEE. This CDR3 spans 16 amino acids. The V end lost 0 bases, the J end lost 2 bases, and 12 bases lay between the germline ends. This chain's CDR3 is CASSVAGGGTGNTIYF. DNA of the CDR3: TGTGCCAGCAGCGTAGCTGGTGGAGGTACTGGAAACACCATATATTTT.

The V gene is TRBV4-2, the J gene TRBJ2-3, with D unclear. CDR3 length equals 18 residues. Germline lookup yields CDR1 LGHNA and CDR2 YNFKEQ. Trimming cost V 0 bases and J 0 bases, with 16 bases left between them. CDR3 coding DNA: TGTGCCAGCAGCCAAGATGCGGTTCAGGCTTCGAGCACAGATACGCAGTATTTT. Protein sequence: CASSQDAVQASSTDTQYF.

The chain recombines TRBV4-2 with TRBJ1-3; TRBD1 matches at 8 bases. J lost 0 bases, V lost 3 bases, and 10 bases had no gene match. Germline V gene sequence: CDR1 LGHNA, CDR2 YNFKEQ. This CDR3 region has 18 residues. For the CDR3, the DNA is TGTGCCAGCAGCCAGGGGACAGGAAACTCCCCCTCTGGAAACACCATATATTTT. Amino acids: CASSQGTGNSPSGNTIYF.

The chain couples TRBV20-1 to TRBJ2-1, with TRBD2 identical over 7 bases. Germline V gene data show CDR1 as DFQATT and CDR2 as SNEGSKA (reference sequence). CDR3 size: 15 residues. V shed 3 bases and J 4 bases; nucleotides not matched to a gene: 9. CDR3 bases: TGCAGTGCTAGTCGTCAGCTAGCGGATTACAATGAGCAGTTCTTC. Translation gives CSASRQLADYNEQFF.